One and the same sample provided the 12 T cell receptor beta chains below, sequenced in a study of T cells in localized non-small cell lung cancer. Some clones are missing from TCRdb's copy, which holds only in-frame ones; the method was immunoSEQ multiplex PCR. The sample contains about 19,000 clones, approximately 82% of which appear only once. The material was peripheral blood, obtained before any cancer treatment. These receptors originate from a female donor older than 55 with stage I lung adenocarcinoma.

The chain couples TRBV6-1 to TRBJ1-2, with TRBD1 matching 7 bases. The junction had 7 bases not matched to a gene; V was cut back by 2 bases and J by 10 bases. The germline V gene has CDR1 MNHNS and CDR2 SASEGT. This CDR3 contains 13 residues. The CDR3 nucleotides are TGTGCCAGCAGTGAAACGGGGACAGTTAACTACACCTTC. Its protein product is CASSETGTVNYTF.

This CDR3 is CASSLFFRTGPREAFF. CDR3 nucleotides: TGTGCCAGCAGTTTATTTTTCCGGACAGGGCCCCGGGAGGCTTTCTTT. V and J are TRBV27 and TRBJ1-1; TRBD1 matches 8 bases. The junction had 15 bases not matched to a gene; V was cut back by 1 base and J by 11 bases. CDR3 length: 16 amino acids. Germline V CDR1 and CDR2: MNHEY, SMNVEV (reference sequence).

In its sample, this clone was seen a few times. CDR3 in DNA: TGTGCCAGCACCCCCGGGACTAGCACGGAGACCCAGTACTTC. This gives the protein CASTPGTSTETQYF. The rearrangement uses TRBV13 and TRBJ2-5; 9 nucleotides align to TRBD2. Germline assignment: CDR1 PRHDT and CDR2 FYEKMQ (reference sequence). The CDR3 is 14 residues long. J gave up 5 bases and V 7 bases, and 8 bases lay outside the gene matches.

The chain carries TRBV28 and TRBJ2-5, with D tentatively TRBD1 (5 bases). This CDR3 is 14 amino acids long. Germline assignment: CDR1 MDHEN and CDR2 SYDVKM. The ends were cut back, 4 bases at V and 2 bases at J, with 11 bases in the middle. CDR3 DNA: TGTGCCAGCAGTTGGACATCAGCTCAAGAGACCCAGTACTTC. The encoded protein is CASSWTSAQETQYF. Combining the CDR3 with reference TRBV28 and TRBJ2-5 gives the whole variable domain DVKVTQSSRYLVKRTGEKVFLECVQDMDHENMFWYRQDPGLGLRLIYFSYDVKMKEKGDIPEGYSVSREKKERFSLILESASTNQTSMYLCASSWTSAQETQYFGPGTRLLVL.

The J gene is TRBJ1-2, the V gene TRBV5-1; D is possibly TRBD1 (6 bases). The CDR3 consists of 14 residues. The germline gives CDR1 SGHRS, CDR2 YFSETQ. Trimming pared 0 bases from V and 7 bases from J, leaving 13 bases between. The CDR3 spells CASSLDPGAGGYTF. The CDR3 bases are TGCGCCAGCAGCTTGGATCCGGGGGCAGGTGGCTACACCTTC. Full variable domain (rest looked up from reference TRBV5-1 and TRBJ1-2): KAGVTQTPRYLIKTRGQQVTLSCSPISGHRSVSWYQQTPGQGLQFLFEYFSETQRNKGNFPGRFSGRQFSNSRSEMNVSTLELGDSALYLCASSLDPGAGGYTFGSGTRLTVV.

The chain recombines TRBV5-5 with TRBJ1-5, with a tentative D call TRBD1 (6 bases). Germline-derived CDR1 and CDR2 are SGHKS and YYEKEE (reference sequence). V was shortened by 3 bases and J by 7 bases, with 20 bases between the two germline ends. The CDR3 covers 16 residues. The CDR3 sequence is CASSSPGVGGDQPQHF. CDR3 bases: TGTGCCAGCAGCTCACCGGGAGTAGGGGGGGACCAGCCCCAGCATTTT. The full variable domain, with the rest looked up from reference TRBV5-5 and TRBJ1-5, is DAGVTQSPTHLIKTRGQQVTLRCSPISGHKSVSWYQQVLGQGPQFIFQYYEKEERGRGNFPDRFSARQFPNYSSELNVNALLLGDSALYLCASSSPGVGGDQPQHFGDGTRLSIL.

The gene calls are TRBV7-6 and TRBJ1-2, with a tentative D call TRBD1 (5 bases). The germline V and J ends were trimmed by 5 bases and 4 bases, with 14 bases remaining between them. There are 14 residues in the CDR3. CDR1 is SGHVS and CDR2 is FNYEAQ in the germline V gene. DNA of the CDR3: TGTGCCAGCAGCCCGGGGGTGGGCACCTATGGCTACACCTTC. Translated: CASSPGVGTYGYTF.

This sequence joins TRBV5-1 and TRBJ2-5, with a tentative D call TRBD2 (5 bases). CDR1 and CDR2 from the germline V gene are SGHRS and YFSETQ. There are 15 residues in the CDR3. With 2 bases removed from V and 5 bases from J, the gap between germline ends came to 16 bases. In DNA, the CDR3 is TGCGCCAGCAGCTTCAAAAGCGGAGGTGGGGAGACCCAGTACTTC. Translation gives CASSFKSGGGETQYF.

The chain has TRBV29-1 and TRBJ1-1; perhaps TRBD1 as D (5 bases). V was trimmed by 5 bases and J by 3 bases, leaving 13 bases between them. This CDR3 comprises 13 residues. Germline loops: CDR1 SQVTM, CDR2 ANQGSEA. CDR3 DNA sequence: TGCAGCGTTCAACCCAGGGCGGACACTGAAGCTTTCTTT. This translates into CSVQPRADTEAFF.

Concerning this clone itself: The junction shows a germline mismatch at one end, possibly a read error. The chain uses TRBV7-7 and TRBJ2-3; TRBD1 agrees at 8 bases. Germline loops: CDR1 SSHAT, CDR2 FNYEAQ (reference sequence). This CDR3 spans 14 amino acids. CDR3 bases: TGTGCTAGCAGCGAGGACAGGGCGGTGGATACGCAGTATTTT. Its translation: CASSEDRAVDTQYF.

The V call is TRBV7-9, the J call TRBJ2-2; possibly TRBD1 for D (5 bases). The V end was cut by 6 bases, the J end by 0 bases, with 8 bases between. Looked up from germline, CDR1 is SEHNR and CDR2 is FQNEAQ (reference sequence). The CDR3 is made up of 14 amino acids. The CDR3 loop reads CASSPTANTGELFF. In nucleotides, the CDR3 is TGTGCCAGCAGTCCGACAGCGAACACCGGGGAGCTGTTTTTT.

This clone was observed a few times. The V and J genes are TRBV30 and TRBJ1-5, with D possibly TRBD1 on 6 matching bases. Germline V gene sequence: CDR1 GTSNPN, CDR2 SVGIG (reference sequence). V lost 5 bases and J lost 4, with 18 bases in between. This CDR3 region has 15 residues. The DNA for the CDR3 is TGTGCCTGGTCCTACCCCGGGACATCTAATCAGCCCCAGCATTTT. It translates to CAWSYPGTSNQPQHF.